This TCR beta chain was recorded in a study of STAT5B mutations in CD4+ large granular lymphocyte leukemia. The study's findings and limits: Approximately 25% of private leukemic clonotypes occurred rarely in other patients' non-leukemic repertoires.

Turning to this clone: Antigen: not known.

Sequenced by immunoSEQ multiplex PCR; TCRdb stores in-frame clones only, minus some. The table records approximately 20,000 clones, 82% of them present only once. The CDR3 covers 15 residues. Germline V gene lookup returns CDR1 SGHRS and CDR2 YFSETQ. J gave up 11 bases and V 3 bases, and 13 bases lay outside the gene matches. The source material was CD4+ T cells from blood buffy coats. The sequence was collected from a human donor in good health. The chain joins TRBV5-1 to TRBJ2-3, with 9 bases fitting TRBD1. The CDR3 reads CASSWTGQGQILQYF. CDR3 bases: TGCGCCAGCAGCTGGACGGGACAGGGACAGATATTGCAGTATTTT. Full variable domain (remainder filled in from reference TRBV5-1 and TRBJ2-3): KAGVTQTPRYLIKTRGQQVTLSCSPISGHRSVSWYQQTPGQGLQFLFEYFSETQRNKGNFPGRFSGRQFSNSRSEMNVSTLELGDSALYLCASSWTGQGQILQYFGPGTRLTVL.